Shown below are 10 T cell receptor beta chains from a single sample sequenced in a study of blood T cell repertoires in COVID-19. The protocol was immunoSEQ multiplex PCR, while the TCRdb copy is restricted to in-frame clones and leaves out a portion. Here the sample spans a few hundred thousand clones, around 87% being singletons. Sequenced sample: PBMCs or T cells enriched from blood (not recorded which). These receptors were collected from a man in his forties or fifties in a cohort exposed to, infected with or recovered from COVID-19 (not recorded which).

The chain links TRBV29-1 to TRBJ2-1, with a tentative D call TRBD1 (6 bases). CDR1 and CDR2 (germline): SQVTM, ANQGSEA. Trimming pared 3 bases from V and 8 bases from J, leaving 17 bases between. This CDR3 region has 14 residues. This CDR3 is CSVENIGRGDEQFF. For the CDR3, the DNA is TGCAGCGTTGAGAATATCGGCAGGGGAGATGAGCAGTTCTTC.

The chain joins TRBV4-1 to TRBJ1-5, with D perhaps TRBD1 (5 bases). The V end was cut by 0 bases, the J end by 5 bases, with 5 bases between. The CDR3 runs 13 residues. Looked up from germline, CDR1 is MGHRA and CDR2 is YSYEKL. For the CDR3, the DNA is TGCGCCAGCAGCCAAGAGGGGCATCAGCCCCAGCATTTT. Protein sequence: CASSQEGHQPQHF.

The chain is built from TRBV27 and TRBJ2-3, with 7 bases matching TRBD2. The germline V gene encodes CDR1 MNHEY and CDR2 SMNVEV (reference sequence). CDR3 length: 16 residues. With V trimmed by 3 bases and J by 2 bases, 8 bases remained unmatched. CDR3: CASSFVGRRYTDTQYF. The DNA for the CDR3 is TGTGCCAGCAGTTTTGTCGGGAGGAGATACACAGATACGCAGTATTTT.

The V gene is TRBV5-1, the J gene TRBJ2-2; D is uncertain. Germline assignment: CDR1 SGHRS and CDR2 YFSETQ. Trimming pared 4 bases from V and 3 bases from J, leaving 7 bases between. The CDR3 extends over 13 amino acids. CDR3 bases: TGCGCCAGCAGCCAACAGTACACCGGGGAGCTGTTTTTT. Protein product: CASSQQYTGELFF.

The chain links TRBV3-1 (or the pseudogene TRBV3-2) to TRBJ1-1; TRBD1 matches at 8 bases. From germline, CDR1 is LGHDT and CDR2 YNNKEL (reference sequence). J lost 0 bases, V lost 5 bases, and 5 bases had no gene match. The CDR3 has 15 amino acids. The CDR3 nucleotides are TGTGCCAGCAGCGCTCGGACAGGGATGAACACTGAAGCTTTCTTT. This sequence encodes CASSARTGMNTEAFF.

This sequence joins TRBV20-1 and TRBJ2-3, with D perhaps matching TRBD1 (5 bases). The germline V gene encodes CDR1 DFQATT and CDR2 SNEGSKA (reference sequence). V lost 3 bases and J 5 bases, leaving 12 bases between the germline ends. This CDR3 is built from 13 residues. The CDR3 DNA reads TGCAGTGCTAGTTGGGCAGGGCGAGATACGCAGTATTTT. Translating gives CSASWAGRDTQYF.

A single count supports this clone. CDR3 coding DNA: TGTGCCAGCAGTATCTTCGCCGGGACAGCGGGGAACACTGAAGCTTTCTTT. Protein product: CASSIFAGTAGNTEAFF. The J gene is TRBJ1-1, the V gene TRBV5-5; 7 bases line up with TRBD1. The CDR3 has 17 amino acids. CDR1 is SGHKS, CDR2 YYEKEE, per germline (reference sequence). After removal of 5 bases from V and 1 base from J, the junction contained 14 bases not matched to a gene.

This sequence joins TRBV5-1 and TRBJ1-1; 8 positions match TRBD1. The germline V gene encodes CDR1 SGHRS and CDR2 YFSETQ. The CDR3 sequence is 14 residues long. The ends lost 3 bases at V and 7 bases at J; junction bases unmatched: 8. Here the CDR3 reads CASSSGQEGGEAFF. The CDR3 DNA follows: TGCGCCAGCAGCTCGGGACAGGAGGGTGGTGAAGCTTTCTTT.

CDR3 sequence reads: CASTGQGAGNTIYF. The CDR3 bases are TGTGCCAGTACCGGACAGGGAGCTGGAAACACCATATATTTT. The chain is built from TRBV19 and TRBJ1-3; the match to TRBD1 covers 8 bases. The V segment lost 7 bases and the J segment 2 bases; nucleotides outside the gene matches: 4. The CDR3 runs to 14 residues. Germline-derived CDR1 and CDR2 are LNHDA and SQIVND (reference sequence).

This sequence joins TRBV6-1 and TRBJ2-7, with 12 positions matching TRBD2. This CDR3 has 17 amino acids. V lost 0 bases, J lost 4 bases, and 7 bases stayed unmatched. Germline V CDR1 and CDR2: MNHNS, SASEGT. This chain's CDR3 is CASSEALSTSGSYEQYF. The CDR3 region has the DNA TGTGCCAGCAGTGAAGCACTATCGACTAGCGGGAGTTACGAGCAGTACTTC.